The next 25 T cell receptor beta chains were all read from a single sample in a study of early T cells in non-severe SARS-CoV-2 infection. TCRdb reprocessed the 5' RACE reads with MiXCR, giving one entry per CDR3 protein. The data contain approximately 48,000 distinct CDR3 sequences, under 7% of them singletons. The source material was whole blood, sampled at baseline. These receptors were collected from an adult who was a healthcare worker with PCR-confirmed SARS-CoV-2 infection or an uninfected control (not recorded which).

This clonotype showed up many times. The chain links TRBV10-2 to TRBJ2-1, with 11 nucleotides matching TRBD2. Germline V gene sequence: CDR1 WSHSY, CDR2 SAAADI. The trim removed 7 bases at V and 5 bases at J, leaving 7 bases unmatched. This CDR3 spans 15 amino acids. This CDR3 is CASKPSGGSHNEQFF. The CDR3 DNA sequence: TGCGCCAGCAAGCCTAGCGGGGGGTCTCACAATGAGCAGTTCTTC.

On this clonotype itself: This may come from a read error, since a much larger clone is one base off. This chain connects TRBV18 to TRBJ1-1; 10 positions agree with TRBD1. The germline V gene encodes CDR1 KGHSH and CDR2 LQKENI. This CDR3 is built from 14 residues. DNA of the CDR3: TGTGCCAACTCATCGGGACAGGGGAGCACTGAAGCTTTCTTT. The encoded protein is CANSSGQGSTEAFF.

This clonotype was counted ten times or more. V usage is TRBV25-1 and J usage is TRBJ2-7; 8 bases line up with TRBD1. CDR1 is MGHDK and CDR2 is SYGVNS in the germline V gene. Trimming cost V 3 bases and J 2 bases; bases outside gene matches: 6. This CDR3 is 15 amino acids long. Here the CDR3 reads CASSDPGTGAYEQYF. The CDR3 region has the DNA TGTGCCAGCAGTGATCCCGGGACAGGCGCCTACGAGCAGTACTTC.

This clonotype was detected ten times or more. The rearrangement joins TRBV6-5 to TRBJ1-2, with D tentatively TRBD1 (6 bases). CDR1 and CDR2 from the germline V gene are MNHEY and SVGAGI. There are 16 residues in the CDR3. Between the trimmed V and J ends, which lost 6 bases and 2 bases, there was a span of 19 bases. The CDR3 region has the DNA TGTGCCAGCAGGACCATTTCACAGGGTCGGAACTATGGCTACACCTTC. This translates into CASRTISQGRNYGYTF.

The chain carries TRBV4-2 and TRBJ2-5, with 9 bases identical to TRBD2. The germline V gene encodes CDR1 LGHNA and CDR2 YNFKEQ. This CDR3 is built from 15 residues. J gave up 3 bases and V 6 bases, and 8 bases lay outside the gene matches. The CDR3 DNA sequence: TGTGCCAGCAGGGTAGGCGGGGGGGCCGAAGAGACCCAGTACTTC. It codes for CASRVGGGAEETQYF.

This clonotype was seen more than once but under ten times. The chain recombines TRBV7-6 with TRBJ2-3; 7 bases match TRBD2. The CDR3 loop spans 17 amino acids. The germline V gene has CDR1 SGHVS and CDR2 FNYEAQ. V lost 5 bases and J lost 2; bases outside the gene matches: 13. The CDR3 protein is CASSPVGGLDLTDTQYF. The CDR3 bases are TGTGCCAGCAGCCCTGTGGGCGGACTAGACCTCACAGATACGCAGTATTTT. The full variable domain, rest sourced from reference TRBV7-6 and TRBJ2-3, is GAGVSQSPRYKVTKRGQDVALRCDPISGHVSLYWYRQALGQGPEFLTYFNYEAQQDKSGLPNDRFSAERPEGSISTLTIQRTEQRDSAMYRCASSPVGGLDLTDTQYFGPGTRLTVL.

This clonotype has just a few counts. The chain links TRBV20-1 to TRBJ2-3; 7 nucleotides match TRBD1. The V and J ends lost 1 base and 1 base, in that order; junction bases with no gene match: 5. The V gene's germline CDR1 is DFQATT and CDR2 SNEGSKA (reference sequence). There are 15 residues in the CDR3. The CDR3 region is CSARGQGFGTDTQYF. As DNA, the CDR3 is TGCAGTGCTAGAGGACAGGGTTTTGGCACAGATACGCAGTATTTT.

This clonotype was observed many times. The CDR3 nucleotides are TGCGCCAGCAGCCAATTGCACTATCCGGCGAGCACCGGGGAGCTGTTTTTT. Translating it yields CASSQLHYPASTGELFF. The V gene is TRBV4-3, the J gene TRBJ2-2; D gene ambiguous. The CDR3 runs 17 residues. Trimming took 2 bases from V and 4 from J, leaving 17 bases between them. Germline V lookup: CDR1 LGHNA, CDR2 YSLEER.

The chain has TRBV7-9 and TRBJ1-2; unclear D gene. This CDR3 comprises 13 residues. CDR1 is SEHNR, CDR2 FQNEAQ, per germline (reference sequence). V dropped 2 bases and J dropped 2 bases, with 6 bases sitting between them. The CDR3 is CASSLSVNYGYTF. DNA for the CDR3: TGTGCCAGCAGCTTATCCGTAAACTATGGCTACACCTTC.

This clonotype was seen a handful of times. The rearrangement links TRBV7-9 to TRBJ2-7; weak D call: TRBD2 (5 bases). The CDR3 consists of 13 residues. Germline V gene sequence: CDR1 SEHNR, CDR2 FQNEAQ (reference sequence). The V end lost 5 bases, the J end lost 6 bases, and 14 bases lay between the germline ends. In nucleotides, the CDR3 is TGTGCCAGCAGCCTGTCGGCGGAGGCCGAGCAGTACTTC. This translates into CASSLSAEAEQYF.

The chain has TRBV7-9 and TRBJ2-7; D perhaps matches TRBD1 (6 bases). This CDR3 spans 15 amino acids. Germline V gene sequence: CDR1 SEHNR, CDR2 FQNEAQ (reference sequence). Trimming removed 5 bases from V and 3 bases from J, with 17 bases in between. The chain's CDR3 is CASSRTATFNYEQYF. The DNA of the CDR3 is TGTGCCAGCAGCCGGACAGCTACCTTTAACTACGAGCAGTACTTC.

There are many counts of this clonotype. The chain links TRBV7-6 to TRBJ1-6; 8 nucleotides agree with TRBD1. After removal of 4 bases from V and 7 bases from J, the junction contained 6 bases not matched to a gene. The CDR3 consists of 15 residues. Germline V gene sequence: CDR1 SGHVS, CDR2 FNYEAQ. The CDR3 coding sequence is TGTGCCAGCAGCTCGACAGGGGACGTAAATTCACCCCTCCACTTT. This translates into CASSSTGDVNSPLHF.

This clonotype has more than one count but fewer than ten. The rearrangement uses TRBV4-3 and TRBJ1-5; 12 bases are a match to TRBD1. Per the germline V gene, CDR1 is LGHNA and CDR2 is YSLEER. The CDR3 has 14 residues. V was pared by 9 bases and J by 6 bases, with 6 bases of the junction left unmatched. The CDR3 loop reads CASPGQGASQPQHF. As DNA, the CDR3 is TGCGCCAGTCCGGGACAGGGGGCGAGTCAGCCCCAGCATTTT.

This clonotype was seen repeatedly, ten times or more. The genes are TRBV11-2 and TRBJ2-2, with 7 bases identical to TRBD1. J was trimmed by 2 bases and V by 8 bases; bases with no gene match: 23. Germline V gives CDR1 SGHAT, CDR2 FQNNGV. The CDR3 is 20 amino acids. The CDR3 region is CASPRKESIGQALNTGELFF. DNA of the CDR3: TGTGCCAGCCCTCGAAAAGAGTCCATCGGACAGGCTTTAAACACCGGGGAGCTGTTTTTT.

This clonotype was counted only a few times. The chain uses TRBV11-2 and TRBJ2-1; 10 nucleotides agree with TRBD2. CDR3 length equals 16 residues. V gave up 5 bases and J gave up 1 base; unmatched junction bases: 5. Germline assignment: CDR1 SGHAT and CDR2 FQNNGV. In DNA form, the CDR3 reads TGTGCCAGCAGCCGCACTAGCGGGGTTTCCTACAATGAGCAGTTCTTC. This gives the protein CASSRTSGVSYNEQFF.

The sample holds many counts of this clonotype. This sequence joins TRBV5-6 and TRBJ2-7; 9 nucleotides match TRBD1. J lost 5 bases, V lost 2 bases, and 8 bases had no gene match. This CDR3 region has 15 residues. CDR1 and CDR2 (germline): SGHDT, YYEEEE. The CDR3 coding sequence is TGTGCCAGCAGCTTAGTCGGGACAGGGTCCAACGAGCAGTACTTC. It translates to CASSLVGTGSNEQYF.

In its sample, this clonotype was seen many times. The chain is built from TRBV7-2 and TRBJ2-1; 8 bases are a match to TRBD2. Germline CDR1 and CDR2: SGHTA and FQGNSA. CDR3 length: 15 amino acids. The trim removed 7 bases at V and 11 bases at J, leaving 16 bases unmatched. CDR3: CASILGGGRSVQQFF. The CDR3 DNA is TGTGCCAGCATCCTCGGCGGGGGGCGATCGGTTCAGCAGTTCTTC.

This clonotype came up many times. The J gene is TRBJ1-1, the V gene TRBV18, with D possibly matching TRBD1 (6 bases). Germline V gives CDR1 KGHSH, CDR2 LQKENI. The CDR3 is 15 amino acids. Trimming took 3 bases from V and 7 from J, leaving 18 bases between them. The CDR3 sequence is CASSPGGLKEYEAFF. Here the CDR3 DNA reads TGTGCCAGCTCACCCGGGGGCCTTAAGGAGTATGAAGCTTTCTTT.

This clonotype has a count of ten or more. The rearrangement links TRBV6-5 to TRBJ1-1, with 10 bases lining up with TRBD1. The V and J ends lost 6 bases and 2 bases, in that order; junction bases with no gene match: 6. The CDR3 is 15 residues long. Germline loops: CDR1 MNHEY, CDR2 SVGAGI. The CDR3 sequence is CASRPDRGLNTEAFF. The CDR3 DNA sequence: TGTGCCAGCAGGCCTGACAGGGGGCTTAACACTGAAGCTTTCTTT.

This clonotype has a count of ten or more. This chain connects TRBV6-6 to TRBJ2-5; D unresolved. The germline V gene has CDR1 MNHNY and CDR2 SVGAGI (reference sequence). V was pared by 2 bases and J by 2 bases, with 3 bases between. The CDR3 is made up of 12 amino acids. The CDR3, as DNA: TGTGCCAGCAGTTACCCTCAAGAGACCCAGTACTTC. This codes for CASSYPQETQYF.

This clonotype has at least ten counts. The rearrangement links TRBV12-3 or TRBV12-4 to TRBJ2-1; 10 nucleotides align to TRBD2. Trimming removed 2 bases from V and 4 bases from J; junction bases left unmatched: 5. This CDR3 is built from 16 residues. CDR3 nucleotides: TGTGCCAGCAGTTTAAGCGGGAGGGCGGTTTACAATGAGCAGTTCTTC. Protein product: CASSLSGRAVYNEQFF.

Many counts were recorded for this clonotype. The chain uses TRBV12-3 or TRBV12-4 and TRBJ1-2; D may be TRBD1 (5 bases). This CDR3 is built from 13 residues. V lost 6 bases and J 8 bases, leaving 16 bases between the germline ends. DNA for the CDR3: TGTGCCAGCAGAGGGACTCCTGACGTCGGCTACACCTTC. It encodes CASRGTPDVGYTF.

At least ten counts were recorded for this clonotype. The chain links TRBV20-1 to TRBJ2-2, with 11 nucleotides matching TRBD1. V was pared by 0 bases and J by 3 bases, with 3 bases of the junction left unmatched. The germline V gene encodes CDR1 DFQATT and CDR2 SNEGSKA (reference sequence). The CDR3 extends over 16 amino acids. As DNA, the CDR3 is TGCAGTGCTAGAGAAGGGACAGGGGGAGACACCGGGGAGCTGTTTTTT. Translating gives CSAREGTGGDTGELFF.

This clonotype was picked up a small number of times. This chain links TRBV6-8 with TRBJ2-6; D possibly corresponds to TRBD2 (6 bases). The CDR3 extends over 13 amino acids. Germline lookup yields CDR1 MNHGY and CDR2 SAAAGT. V was clipped by 7 bases and J by 5 bases, with 9 bases between them. CDR3 coding DNA: TGTGCCAGCATGGGGAGGAGGGCCAACGTCCTGACTTTC. Amino acids: CASMGRRANVLTF.

In this sample, this clonotype turned up many times. The chain carries TRBV6-5 and TRBJ1-2; D not certain. Trimming took off 2 bases at V and 7 bases at J, with 11 bases between the two ends. Germline values: CDR1 MNHEY, CDR2 SVGAGI. The CDR3 has 13 residues. The CDR3 bases are TGTGCCAGCAGTTACACAGAATGGGGTGGCTACACCTTC. Protein product: CASSYTEWGGYTF.